Here is one T cell receptor beta chain with its context. Antigen unknown. Other DNA variants within this sample encode the same CDR3. CDR1 is LGHDT and CDR2 is YNNKEL in the germline V gene (reference sequence). The CDR3 totals 14 residues. V trimming: 4 bases; J trimming: 1 base; junction bases outside the gene matches: 2. Generated by immunoSEQ multiplex PCR, the TCRdb table keeps only in-frame clones and is missing some. Of about 92,000 clones detected, almost 90% appear once; the ten largest clones hold around a tenth. The sample originates from a study of T cell responses to AZD1222 COVID-19 vaccine. Study outcomes and limitations: There were repertoire samples only from the period after the peak T cell response. Reports indicate that nearly half of spike-specific TCRs are directed at unmutated variant regions.

Sequencing was performed on peripheral blood, taken on day 0 of MenACWY control vaccination. V and J are TRBV3-1 (or the pseudogene TRBV3-2) and TRBJ1-1, with 8 positions matching TRBD1. The sequence derives from an adult in good health. The CDR3 region is CASSLTGGNTEAFF. The CDR3 DNA follows: TGTGCCAGCAGCCTAACAGGGGGGAACACTGAAGCTTTCTTT.